This TCR beta chain originates from a study of CD8+ T cells in alopecia areata. Noted treatment: oral pan-JAK inhibitor, 5-10 mg twice daily. Germline V gene sequence: CDR1 SGHVS, CDR2 FQNEAQ. The CDR3 length is 15 residues. V lost 1 base and J lost 6; bases outside the gene matches: 4. In each case, RNA was isolated and then reverse transcribed into cDNA as the sequencing template. This table comes from immunoSEQ multiplex PCR, and its TCRdb copy is limited to in-frame clones, with some not included. Found here are just under 65,000 clones, roughly 46% of them singletons; the top ten hold just over 20%.

This TCR was sampled from a human donor with alopecia areata. The chain couples TRBV7-8 to TRBJ2-7; 12 bases are a match to TRBD2. The sample was CD8+ T cells sorted from blood, taken around week 37, from a patient treated with tofacitinib. This CDR3 reads CASSLGLAGGPEQYF. The CDR3, as DNA: TGTGCCAGCAGCTTAGGGCTAGCGGGAGGGCCCGAGCAGTACTTC.